The clone carrying this TCR beta chain was detected many times. Its antigen remains unidentified. The entry originates in a study of regulatory T cells in long-lasting Graves disease. The CDR3 consists of 12 residues. Germline loops: CDR1 DFQATT, CDR2 SNEGSKA (reference sequence). The V gene lost 0 bases and the J gene lost 6 bases, with 9 bases spanning the gap. In building TCR beta libraries, iRepertoire HTBI primers were used together with Arm-PCR of CDR3 regions. Each CDR3 protein is one row after TCRdb ran MiXCR on the multiplex PCR reads. The profile shows approximately 390,000 distinct CDR3 sequences, about a sixth of them singletons. Findings and limits, study-wide: There were preferences for TRBV28, TRBJ1-2 and TRBJ2-5 in persistent disease.

The time point: newly diagnosed GD, antithyroid drugs for less than 3 months. Isolated PBMC RNA provided the starting material for the TCR library. These sequences were also reported in another study, on T cells in Graves' hyperthyroidism and ophthalmopathy. That report adds: Hyperthyroidism of Graves' type that showed no ophthalmopathy progression within 18 months was stable. TCR CDR3 regions were first amplified by RT-PCR with HTBI primers.

The clonotype was recovered from a woman younger than 35 with Graves disease. The chain recombines TRBV20-1 with TRBJ2-7, with no clear D. Sequences were derived from peripheral blood mononuclear cells (PBMCs), sampled at new diagnosis, from a patient treated with antithyroid drugs. CDR3 bases: TGCAGTGCTAGAGATCCCAGAGGCGAGCAGTACTTC. It translates to CSARDPRGEQYF.